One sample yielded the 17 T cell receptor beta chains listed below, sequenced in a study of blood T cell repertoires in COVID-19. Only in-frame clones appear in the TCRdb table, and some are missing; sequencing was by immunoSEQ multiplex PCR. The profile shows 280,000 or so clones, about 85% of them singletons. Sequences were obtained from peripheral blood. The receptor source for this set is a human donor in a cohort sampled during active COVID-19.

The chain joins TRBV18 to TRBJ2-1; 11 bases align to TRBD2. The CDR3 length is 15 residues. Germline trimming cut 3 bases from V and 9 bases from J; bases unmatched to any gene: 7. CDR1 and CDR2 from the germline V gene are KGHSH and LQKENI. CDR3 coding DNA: TGTGCCAGCTCACCGGGGCTAGCGGGAGGTGCTGAGCAGTTCTTC. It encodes CASSPGLAGGAEQFF.

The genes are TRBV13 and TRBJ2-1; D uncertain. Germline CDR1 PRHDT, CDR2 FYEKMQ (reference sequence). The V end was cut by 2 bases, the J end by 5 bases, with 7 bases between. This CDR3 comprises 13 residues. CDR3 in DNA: TGTGCCAGCAGCTTAAGGCTAGACAATGAGCAGTTCTTC. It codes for CASSLRLDNEQFF.

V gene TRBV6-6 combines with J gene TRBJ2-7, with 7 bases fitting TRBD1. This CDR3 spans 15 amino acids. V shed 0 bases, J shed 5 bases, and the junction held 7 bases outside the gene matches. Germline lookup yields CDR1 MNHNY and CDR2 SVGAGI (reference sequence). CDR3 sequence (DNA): TGTGCCAGCAGTTACTCTCGACAGGGTCCGGACGAGCAGTACTTC. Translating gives CASSYSRQGPDEQYF.

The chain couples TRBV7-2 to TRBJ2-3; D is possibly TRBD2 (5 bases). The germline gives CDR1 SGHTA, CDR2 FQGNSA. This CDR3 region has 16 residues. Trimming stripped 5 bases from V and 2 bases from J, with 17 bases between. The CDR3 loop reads CASSPSWVLATDTQYF. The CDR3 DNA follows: TGTGCCAGCAGCCCGTCCTGGGTTCTAGCCACAGATACGCAGTATTTT.

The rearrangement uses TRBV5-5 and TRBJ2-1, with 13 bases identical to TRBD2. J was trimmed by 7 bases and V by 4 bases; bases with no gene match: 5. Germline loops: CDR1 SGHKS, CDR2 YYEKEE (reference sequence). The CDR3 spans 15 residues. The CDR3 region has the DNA TGTGCCAGCAGCACTGGACTAGCGGGAGTTAATGAGCAGTTCTTC. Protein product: CASSTGLAGVNEQFF.

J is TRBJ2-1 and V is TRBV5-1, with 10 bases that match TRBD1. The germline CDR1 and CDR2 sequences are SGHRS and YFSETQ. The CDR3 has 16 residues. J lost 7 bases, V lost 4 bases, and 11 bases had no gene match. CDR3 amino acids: CASSTRPGQGLNEQFF. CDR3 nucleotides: TGCGCCAGCAGCACCCGCCCGGGACAGGGGTTAAATGAGCAGTTCTTC.

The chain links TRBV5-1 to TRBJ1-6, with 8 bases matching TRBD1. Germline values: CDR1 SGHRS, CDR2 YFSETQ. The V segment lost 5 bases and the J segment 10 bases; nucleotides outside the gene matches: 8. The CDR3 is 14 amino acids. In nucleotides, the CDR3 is TGCGCCAGCAGACCAGGACAGGGCAGATCACCCCTCCACTTT. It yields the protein CASRPGQGRSPLHF. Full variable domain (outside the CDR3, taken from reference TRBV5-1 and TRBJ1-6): KAGVTQTPRYLIKTRGQQVTLSCSPISGHRSVSWYQQTPGQGLQFLFEYFSETQRNKGNFPGRFSGRQFSNSRSEMNVSTLELGDSALYLCASRPGQGRSPLHFGNGTRLTVT.

Here the CDR3 reads CASSLEAVAGANVLTF. The DNA of the CDR3 is TGCGCCAGCAGCTTGGAAGCCGTCGCTGGGGCCAACGTCCTGACTTTC. This chain connects TRBV5-1 to TRBJ2-6; D not resolved. Germline values: CDR1 SGHRS, CDR2 YFSETQ. The ends were cut back, 0 bases at V and 2 bases at J, with 9 bases in the middle. The CDR3 extends over 16 amino acids.

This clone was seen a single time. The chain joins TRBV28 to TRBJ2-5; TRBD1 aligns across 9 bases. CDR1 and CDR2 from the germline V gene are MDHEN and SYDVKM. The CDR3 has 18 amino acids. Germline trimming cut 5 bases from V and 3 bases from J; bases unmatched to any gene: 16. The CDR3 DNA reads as TGTGCCAGCAGTACAGGGGGCATCGGAGTAGGGTTGAAAGAGACCCAGTACTTC. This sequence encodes CASSTGGIGVGLKETQYF.

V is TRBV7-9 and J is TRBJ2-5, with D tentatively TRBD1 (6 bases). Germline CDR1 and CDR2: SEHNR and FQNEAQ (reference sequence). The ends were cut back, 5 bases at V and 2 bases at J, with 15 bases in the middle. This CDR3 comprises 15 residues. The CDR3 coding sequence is TGTGCCAGCAGCCCCCAGACAGGTCCACAAGAGACCCAGTACTTC. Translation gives CASSPQTGPQETQYF.

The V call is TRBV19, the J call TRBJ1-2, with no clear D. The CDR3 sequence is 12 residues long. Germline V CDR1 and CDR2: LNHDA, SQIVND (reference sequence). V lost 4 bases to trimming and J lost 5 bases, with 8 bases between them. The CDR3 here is CASSTRLYGYTF. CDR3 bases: TGTGCCAGTAGTACCCGGTTATATGGCTACACCTTC.

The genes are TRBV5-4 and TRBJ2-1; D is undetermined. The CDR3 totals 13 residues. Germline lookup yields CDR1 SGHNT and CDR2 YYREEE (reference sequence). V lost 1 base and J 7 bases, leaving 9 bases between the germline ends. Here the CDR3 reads CASSLIVGNEQFF. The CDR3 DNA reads TGTGCCAGCAGCTTGATAGTCGGGAATGAGCAGTTCTTC.

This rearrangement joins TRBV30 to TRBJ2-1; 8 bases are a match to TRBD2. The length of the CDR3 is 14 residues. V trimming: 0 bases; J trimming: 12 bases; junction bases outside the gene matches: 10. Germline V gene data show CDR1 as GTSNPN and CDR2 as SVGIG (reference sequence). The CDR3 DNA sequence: TGTGCCTGGAGTGTAAGCGGGAGAATGGGTTTGCAGTTCTTC. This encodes CAWSVSGRMGLQFF.

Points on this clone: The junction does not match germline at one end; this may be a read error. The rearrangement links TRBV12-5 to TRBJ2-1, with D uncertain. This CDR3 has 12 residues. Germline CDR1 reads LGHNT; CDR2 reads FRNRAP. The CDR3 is CASGLELNEQFF. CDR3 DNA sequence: TGTGCTAGTGGCTTGGAGCTCAATGAGCAGTTCTTC.

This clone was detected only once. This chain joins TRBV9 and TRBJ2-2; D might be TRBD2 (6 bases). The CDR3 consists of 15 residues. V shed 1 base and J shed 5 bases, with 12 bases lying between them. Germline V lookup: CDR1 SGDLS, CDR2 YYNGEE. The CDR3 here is CASSVYPSATGELFF. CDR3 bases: TGTGCCAGCAGCGTATATCCTAGCGCAACCGGGGAGCTGTTTTTT.

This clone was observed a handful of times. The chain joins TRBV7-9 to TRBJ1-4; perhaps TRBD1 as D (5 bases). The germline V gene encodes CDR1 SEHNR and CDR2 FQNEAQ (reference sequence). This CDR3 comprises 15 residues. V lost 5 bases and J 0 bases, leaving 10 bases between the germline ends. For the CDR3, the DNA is TGTGCCAGCAGCAGACAGTCTGCAACTAATGAAAAACTGTTTTTT. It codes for CASSRQSATNEKLFF.

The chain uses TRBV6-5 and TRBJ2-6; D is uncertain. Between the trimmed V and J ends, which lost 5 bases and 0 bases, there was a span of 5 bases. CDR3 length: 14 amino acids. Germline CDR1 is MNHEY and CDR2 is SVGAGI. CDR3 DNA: TGTGCCAGCAGTCGAGACTCTGGGGCCAACGTCCTGACTTTC. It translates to CASSRDSGANVLTF.